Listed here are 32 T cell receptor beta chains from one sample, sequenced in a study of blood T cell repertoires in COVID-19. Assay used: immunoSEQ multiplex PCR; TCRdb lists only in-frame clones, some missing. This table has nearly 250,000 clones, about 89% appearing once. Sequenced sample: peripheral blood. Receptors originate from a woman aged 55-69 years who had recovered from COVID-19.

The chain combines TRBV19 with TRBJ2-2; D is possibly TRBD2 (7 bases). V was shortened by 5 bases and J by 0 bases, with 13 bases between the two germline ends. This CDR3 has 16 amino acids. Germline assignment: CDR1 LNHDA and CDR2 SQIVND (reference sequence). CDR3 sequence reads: CASSGGGGSNTGELFF. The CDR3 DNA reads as TGTGCCAGTAGTGGGGGCGGGGGCTCGAACACCGGGGAGCTGTTTTTT.

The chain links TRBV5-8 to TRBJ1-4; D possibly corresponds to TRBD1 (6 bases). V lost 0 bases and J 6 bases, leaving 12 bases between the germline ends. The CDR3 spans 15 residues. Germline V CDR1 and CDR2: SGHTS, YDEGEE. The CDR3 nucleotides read TGTGCCAGCAGCTTGGGGCCAGGGGATTATGAAAAACTGTTTTTT. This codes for CASSLGPGDYEKLFF.

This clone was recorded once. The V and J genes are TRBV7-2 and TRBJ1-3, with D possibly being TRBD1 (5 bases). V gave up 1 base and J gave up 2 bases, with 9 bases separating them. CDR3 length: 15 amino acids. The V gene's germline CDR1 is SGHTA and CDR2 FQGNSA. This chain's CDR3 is CASSLVGGTGNTIYF. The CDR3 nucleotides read TGTGCCAGCAGCTTAGTTGGGGGGACTGGAAACACCATATATTTT.

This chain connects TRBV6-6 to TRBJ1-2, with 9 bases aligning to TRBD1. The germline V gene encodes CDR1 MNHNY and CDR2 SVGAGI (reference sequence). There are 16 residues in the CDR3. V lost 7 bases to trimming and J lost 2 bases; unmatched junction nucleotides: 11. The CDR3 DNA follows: TGTGCCAGCATTTCAATGGACAGGGGTGGAAACTATGGCTACACCTTC. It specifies CASISMDRGGNYGYTF.

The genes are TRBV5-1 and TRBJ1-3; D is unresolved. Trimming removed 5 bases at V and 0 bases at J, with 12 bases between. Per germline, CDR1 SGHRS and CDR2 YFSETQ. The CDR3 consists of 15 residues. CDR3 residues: CASSPIQSSGNTIYF. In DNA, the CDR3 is TGCGCCAGCAGTCCAATACAAAGCTCTGGAAACACCATATATTTT.

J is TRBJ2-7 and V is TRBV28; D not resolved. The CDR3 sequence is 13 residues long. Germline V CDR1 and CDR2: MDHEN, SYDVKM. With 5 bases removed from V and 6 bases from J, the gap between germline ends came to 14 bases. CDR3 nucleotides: TGTGCCAGCAGTCCCCCGAGCGTTCCCGAGCAGTACTTC. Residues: CASSPPSVPEQYF. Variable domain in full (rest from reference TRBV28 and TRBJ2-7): DVKVTQSSRYLVKRTGEKVFLECVQDMDHENMFWYRQDPGLGLRLIYFSYDVKMKEKGDIPEGYSVSREKKERFSLILESASTNQTSMYLCASSPPSVPEQYFGPGTRLTVT.

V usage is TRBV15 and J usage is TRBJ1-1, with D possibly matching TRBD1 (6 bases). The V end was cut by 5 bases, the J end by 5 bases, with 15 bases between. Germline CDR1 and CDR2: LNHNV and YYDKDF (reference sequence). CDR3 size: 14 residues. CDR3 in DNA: TGTGCCACCAGCTCCAGGGGCCCGGGGACTGAAGCTTTCTTT. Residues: CATSSRGPGTEAFF. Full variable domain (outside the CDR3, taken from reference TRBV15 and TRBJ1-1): DAMVIQNPRYQVTQFGKPVTLSCSQTLNHNVMYWYQQKSSQAPKLLFHYYDKDFNNEADTPDNFQSRRPNTSFCFLDIRSPGLGDTAMYLCATSSRGPGTEAFFGQGTRLTVV.

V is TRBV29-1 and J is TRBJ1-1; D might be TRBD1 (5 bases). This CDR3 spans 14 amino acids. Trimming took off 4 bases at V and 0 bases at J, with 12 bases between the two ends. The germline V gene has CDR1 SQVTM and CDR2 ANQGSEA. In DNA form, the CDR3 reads TGCAGCGTTGGAGTAGGGGCAATGAACACTGAAGCTTTCTTT. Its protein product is CSVGVGAMNTEAFF.

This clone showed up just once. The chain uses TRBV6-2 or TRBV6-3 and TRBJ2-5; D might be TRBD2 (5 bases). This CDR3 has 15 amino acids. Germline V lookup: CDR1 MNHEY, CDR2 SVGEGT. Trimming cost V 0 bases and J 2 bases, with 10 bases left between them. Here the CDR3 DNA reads TGTGCCAGCAGTTACTCGAGGGCGGGTCAAGAGACCCAGTACTTC. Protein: CASSYSRAGQETQYF.

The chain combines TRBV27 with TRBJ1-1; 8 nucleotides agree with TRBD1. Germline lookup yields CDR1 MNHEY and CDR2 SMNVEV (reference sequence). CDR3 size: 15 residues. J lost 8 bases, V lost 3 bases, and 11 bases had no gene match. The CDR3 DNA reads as TGTGCCAGCAGTTTCGACAGGGGTGAAATGGCCGAAGCTTTCTTT. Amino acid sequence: CASSFDRGEMAEAFF.

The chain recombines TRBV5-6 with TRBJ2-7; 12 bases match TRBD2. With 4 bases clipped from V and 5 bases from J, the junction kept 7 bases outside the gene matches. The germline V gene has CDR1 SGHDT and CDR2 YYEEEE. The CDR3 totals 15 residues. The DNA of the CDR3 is TGTGCCAGCAGCCCTAGCGGGAGGGTCGGACACGAGCAGTACTTC. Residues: CASSPSGRVGHEQYF.

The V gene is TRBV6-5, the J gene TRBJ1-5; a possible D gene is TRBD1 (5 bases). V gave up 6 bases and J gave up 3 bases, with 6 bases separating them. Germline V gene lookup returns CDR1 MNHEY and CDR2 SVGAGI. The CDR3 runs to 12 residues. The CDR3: CASRDNNQPQHF. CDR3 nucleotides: TGTGCCAGCAGGGACAACAATCAGCCCCAGCATTTT.

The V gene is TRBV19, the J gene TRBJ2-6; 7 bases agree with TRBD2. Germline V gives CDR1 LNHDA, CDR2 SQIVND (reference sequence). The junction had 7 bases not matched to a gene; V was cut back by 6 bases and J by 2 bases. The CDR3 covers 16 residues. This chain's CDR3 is CASRDWGGPGANVLTF. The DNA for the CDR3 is TGTGCCAGTAGAGATTGGGGGGGTCCTGGGGCCAACGTCCTGACTTTC.

CDR3 residues: CASSLSGTAGYTF. In nucleotides, the CDR3 is TGTGCCAGCAGTTTATCAGGGACAGCTGGCTACACCTTC. V and J are TRBV27 and TRBJ1-2; 7 nucleotides match TRBD1. The CDR3 has 13 amino acids. The germline CDR1 and CDR2 sequences are MNHEY and SMNVEV (reference sequence). V shed 0 bases and J 7 bases; nucleotides not matched to a gene: 2.

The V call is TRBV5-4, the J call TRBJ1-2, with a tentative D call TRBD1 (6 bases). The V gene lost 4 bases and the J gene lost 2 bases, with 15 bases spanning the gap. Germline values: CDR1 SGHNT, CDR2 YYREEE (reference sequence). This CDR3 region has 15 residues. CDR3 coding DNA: TGTGCCAGCAGCCGAGGGGGGGGCGTAAACTATGGCTACACCTTC. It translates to CASSRGGGVNYGYTF.

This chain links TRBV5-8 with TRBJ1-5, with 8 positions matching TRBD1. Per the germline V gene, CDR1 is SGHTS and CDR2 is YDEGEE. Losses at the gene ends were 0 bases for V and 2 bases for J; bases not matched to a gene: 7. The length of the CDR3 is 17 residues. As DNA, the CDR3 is TGTGCCAGCAGCTTGGGTCAGGGGGCGTTCGGCAATCAGCCCCAGCATTTT. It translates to CASSLGQGAFGNQPQHF.

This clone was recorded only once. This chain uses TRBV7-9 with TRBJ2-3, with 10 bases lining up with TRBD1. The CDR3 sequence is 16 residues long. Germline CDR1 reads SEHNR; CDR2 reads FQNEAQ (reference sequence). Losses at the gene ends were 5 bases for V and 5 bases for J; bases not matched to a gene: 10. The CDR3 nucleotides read TGTGCCAGCAGCCAAACCGGGACAGGGGAAGGAGATACGCAGTATTTT. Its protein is CASSQTGTGEGDTQYF.

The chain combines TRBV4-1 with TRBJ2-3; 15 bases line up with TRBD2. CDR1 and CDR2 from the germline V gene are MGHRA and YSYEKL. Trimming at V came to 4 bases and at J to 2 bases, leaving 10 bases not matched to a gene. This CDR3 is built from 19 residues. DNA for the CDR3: TGCGCCAGCAGCCTTTTCAGGGGACTAGCGGGGGGAACCACAGATACGCAGTATTTT. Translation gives CASSLFRGLAGGTTDTQYF.

The CDR3 nucleotides read TGTGCCAGCAGTTCAGGCGTGGGCGGCTACACCTTC. This gives the protein CASSSGVGGYTF. The chain combines TRBV12-3 or TRBV12-4 with TRBJ1-2; no clear D gene. This CDR3 is built from 12 residues. V lost 4 bases and J lost 8, with 11 bases in between.

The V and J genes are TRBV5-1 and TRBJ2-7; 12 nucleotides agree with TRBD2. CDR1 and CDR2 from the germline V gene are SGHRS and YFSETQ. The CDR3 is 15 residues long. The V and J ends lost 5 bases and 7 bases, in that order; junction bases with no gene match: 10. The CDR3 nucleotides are TGCGCCAGCAGTAGGACTAGCGGGGATAGATGGGAGCAGTACTTC. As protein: CASSRTSGDRWEQYF. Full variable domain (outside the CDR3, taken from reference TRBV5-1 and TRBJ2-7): KAGVTQTPRYLIKTRGQQVTLSCSPISGHRSVSWYQQTPGQGLQFLFEYFSETQRNKGNFPGRFSGRQFSNSRSEMNVSTLELGDSALYLCASSRTSGDRWEQYFGPGTRLTVT.

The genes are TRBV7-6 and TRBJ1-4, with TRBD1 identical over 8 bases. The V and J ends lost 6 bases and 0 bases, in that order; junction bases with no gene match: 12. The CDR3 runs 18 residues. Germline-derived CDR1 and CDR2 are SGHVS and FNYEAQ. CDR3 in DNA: TGTGCCAGCAGATCACGGACAGGGAGTTTTGCAACTAATGAAAAACTGTTTTTT. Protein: CASRSRTGSFATNEKLFF.

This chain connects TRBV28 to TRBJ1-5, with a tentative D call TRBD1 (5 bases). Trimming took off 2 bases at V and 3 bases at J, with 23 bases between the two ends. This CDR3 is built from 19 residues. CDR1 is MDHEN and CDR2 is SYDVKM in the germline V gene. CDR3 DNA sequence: TGTGCCAGCAGTTTACGCTTCTTATGGGGGACTGACTCCAATCAGCCCCAGCATTTT. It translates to CASSLRFLWGTDSNQPQHF.

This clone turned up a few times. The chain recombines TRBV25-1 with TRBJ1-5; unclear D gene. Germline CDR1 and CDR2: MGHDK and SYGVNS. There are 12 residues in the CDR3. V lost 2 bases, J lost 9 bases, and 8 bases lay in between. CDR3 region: CASSEGGGPQHF. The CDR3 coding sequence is TGTGCCAGCAGTGAAGGTGGCGGGCCCCAGCATTTT. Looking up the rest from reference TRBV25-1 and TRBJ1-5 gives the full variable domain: EADIYQTPRYLVIGTGKKITLECSQTMGHDKMYWYQQDPGMELHLIHYSYGVNSTEKGDLSSESTVSRIRTEHFPLTLESARPSHTSQYLCASSEGGGPQHFGDGTRLSIL.

The CDR3 DNA is TGTGCCAGCAGCCAAGATATGAGGGAAAAACTGTTTTTT. Translated: CASSQDMREKLFF. The chain links TRBV3-1 (or the pseudogene TRBV3-2) to TRBJ1-4; no clear D. CDR3 size: 13 residues. The V gene's germline CDR1 is LGHDT and CDR2 YNNKEL (reference sequence). The V gene lost 0 bases and the J gene lost 8 bases, with 7 bases spanning the gap.

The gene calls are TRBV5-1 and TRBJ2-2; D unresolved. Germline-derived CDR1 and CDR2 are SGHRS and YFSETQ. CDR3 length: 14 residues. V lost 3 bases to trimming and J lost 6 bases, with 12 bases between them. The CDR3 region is CASSSSGNPGELFF. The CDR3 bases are TGCGCCAGCAGCTCCTCGGGTAATCCCGGGGAGCTGTTTTTT.

The CDR3 protein is CASSLGRGGGYTF. The CDR3 nucleotides read TGTGCCAGCAGCTTAGGGAGGGGTGGTGGCTACACCTTC. The chain combines TRBV7-9 with TRBJ1-2; D might be TRBD1 (5 bases). This CDR3 region has 13 residues. V lost 1 base, J lost 7 bases, and 10 bases lay in between. From germline, CDR1 is SEHNR and CDR2 FQNEAQ (reference sequence).

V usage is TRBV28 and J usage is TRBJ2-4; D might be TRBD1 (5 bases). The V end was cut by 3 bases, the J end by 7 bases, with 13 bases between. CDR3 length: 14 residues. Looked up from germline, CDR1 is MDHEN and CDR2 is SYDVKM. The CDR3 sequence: CASSLQGWRNIQYF. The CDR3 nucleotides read TGTGCCAGCAGTTTGCAGGGTTGGCGGAACATTCAGTACTTC.

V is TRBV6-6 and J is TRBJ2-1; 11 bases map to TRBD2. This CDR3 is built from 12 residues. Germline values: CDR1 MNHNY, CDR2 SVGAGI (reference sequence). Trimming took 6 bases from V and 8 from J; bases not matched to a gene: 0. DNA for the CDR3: TGTGCCAGCAGACTAGCGGGGGATGAGCAGTTCTTC. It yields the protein CASRLAGDEQFF.

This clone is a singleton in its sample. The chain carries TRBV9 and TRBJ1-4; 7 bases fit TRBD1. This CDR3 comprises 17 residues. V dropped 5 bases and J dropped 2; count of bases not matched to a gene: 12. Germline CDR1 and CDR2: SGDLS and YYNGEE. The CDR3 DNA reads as TGTGCCAGCAGTGATCGACAGGGATACCAGACTAATGAAAAACTGTTTTTT. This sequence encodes CASSDRQGYQTNEKLFF.

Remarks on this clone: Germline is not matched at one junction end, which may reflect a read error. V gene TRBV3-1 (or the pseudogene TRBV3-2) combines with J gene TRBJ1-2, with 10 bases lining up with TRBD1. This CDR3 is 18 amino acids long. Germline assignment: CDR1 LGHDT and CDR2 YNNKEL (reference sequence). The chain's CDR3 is CASTQAADRGKANYGYTF. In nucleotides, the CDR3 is TGTGCCAGCACCCAAGCTGCGGACAGGGGGAAAGCTAACTATGGCTACACCTTC.

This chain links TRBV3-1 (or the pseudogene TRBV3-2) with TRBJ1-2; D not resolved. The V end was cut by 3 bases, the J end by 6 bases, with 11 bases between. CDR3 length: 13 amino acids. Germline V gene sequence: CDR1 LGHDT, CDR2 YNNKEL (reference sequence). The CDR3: CASSQLAADGYTF. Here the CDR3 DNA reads TGTGCCAGCAGCCAGTTGGCGGCTGATGGCTACACCTTC.

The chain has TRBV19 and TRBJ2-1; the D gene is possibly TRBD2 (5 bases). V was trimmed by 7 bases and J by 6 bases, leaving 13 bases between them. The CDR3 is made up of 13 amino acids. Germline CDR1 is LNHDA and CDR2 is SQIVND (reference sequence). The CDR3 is CASTERFSNEQFF. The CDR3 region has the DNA TGTGCCAGTACGGAGCGGTTTTCCAATGAGCAGTTCTTC.